The clone carrying this T cell receptor beta chain is labeled hyperexpanded (1% or more). As yet, its antigen is unknown. Assay used: immunoSEQ multiplex PCR; TCRdb lists only in-frame clones, some missing. Altogether about 1,100 clones are present, about 71% being singletons, with the ten largest covering just under 45%. The length of the CDR3 is 19 residues. V was shortened by 0 bases and J by 0 bases, with 21 bases between the two germline ends. The V gene's germline CDR1 is LGHNA and CDR2 YSLEER. This specimen belongs to a study of CD8 T cell repertoires and HIV-1 epitope variants. Study summary: T cells were stimulated with Twenty-five Gag and Nef peptides separately.

This clonotype was sampled from a male donor with HIV. The chain uses TRBV4-3 and TRBJ2-7; D may be TRBD2 (6 bases). What was sequenced was cultured CD8+ T cells derived from PBMCs. The CDR3 region has the DNA TGCGCCAGCAGCCAAGAGCCGGGAGCGGGCGCCCTGAGCTCCTACGAGCAGTACTTC. Encoded protein: CASSQEPGAGALSSYEQYF.